The source of this T cell receptor (beta chain) is a study of blood T cell repertoires in COVID-19. About the study: Sources were T cells, B-cell-depleted T cells, or PBMCs; the material itself was cDNA or gDNA.

During active infection, Seattle patients enrolled and were then monitored through disease. Trimming cost V 4 bases and J 0 bases; bases outside gene matches: 9. Germline V gives CDR1 GTSNPN, CDR2 SVGIG (reference sequence). This CDR3 is built from 16 residues. Under the authors' procedure: Estimation of nucleated cell counts was performed using reference gene primer amplification. Sequenced by immunoSEQ multiplex PCR; TCRdb stores in-frame clones only, minus some. V and J calls and clone size come straight from that table; D and trimming were deduced from the DNA. The sample records under 200,000 clones, around 74% being singletons.

V gene TRBV30 combines with J gene TRBJ1-3; 7 bases fit TRBD1. The clonotype was recovered from an older woman with COVID-19, enrolled during active disease. Sequencing used peripheral blood. CDR3 in amino acids: CAWNHRGRLSGNTIYF. CDR3 nucleotide sequence: TGTGCCTGGAATCACAGGGGTCGTCTCTCTGGAAACACCATATATTTT. Full variable domain (missing parts from reference TRBV30 and TRBJ1-3): SQTIHQWPATLVQPVGSPLSLECTVEGTSNPNLYWYRQAAGRGLQLLFYSVGIGQISSEVPQNLSASRPQDRQFILSSKKLLLSDSGFYLCAWNHRGRLSGNTIYFGEGSWLTVV.